This T cell receptor beta chain was identified in a study of control samples from healthy donors and cancer patients. Here immunoSEQ multiplex PCR was the method, and the copy in TCRdb shows in-frame clones only, minus some. This table holds some 120,000 clones, roughly 91% found once. The CDR3 is 18 residues long. V gave up 6 bases and J gave up 1 base, with 19 bases separating them. Germline assignment: CDR1 SEHNR and CDR2 FQNEAQ (reference sequence). The sample consisted of PBMCs. The V and J genes are TRBV7-9 and TRBJ1-6; D perhaps matches TRBD1 (6 bases). The receptor was isolated from a man aged 45-65 years with head and neck cancer. DNA for the CDR3: TGTGCCAGCAGTTTCTCCTCCAGGGGAATATCCTATAATTCACCCCTCCACTTT. Protein sequence: CASSFSSRGISYNSPLHF.